What follows is one TCR beta chain and its context. The antigen is undetermined. The record originates from a study of shared clonotypes between healthy human individuals. As for the study in general: CD8 memory received one plate per donor, CD8 naive two, CD4 memory three and CD4 naive three.

Study-level findings and limits: Sampling covered blood only; tissue repertoires likely differ.

Looked up from germline, CDR1 is SEHNR and CDR2 is FQNEAQ (reference sequence). The V end lost 0 bases, the J end lost 5 bases, and 16 bases lay between the germline ends. The CDR3 is made up of 16 amino acids. Sequenced by immunoSEQ multiplex PCR; TCRdb stores in-frame clones only, minus some. The data contain some 800,000 clones, 80% to 95% of them singletons. Naivety among CD8 cells was defined by CD45RO negativity and positive CCR7 selection, thereby excluding terminally differentiated effector memory CD45RA+ cells. The chain employs TRBV7-9 and TRBJ2-5; D is tentatively TRBD1 or TRBD2 (5 bases each). The source is a man aged 25-40 years in good health. Sequencing input: naive CD8+ T cells sorted from blood. In DNA form, the CDR3 reads TGTGCCAGCAGCTTAGCCAGGGACCGGGACGGGGAGACCCAGTACTTC. It codes for CASSLARDRDGETQYF.